One and the same sample provided the 18 T cell receptor beta chains below, sequenced in a study of blood T cell repertoires in COVID-19. Assay: immunoSEQ multiplex PCR; the TCRdb copy retains only in-frame clones and omits some. The table shows over 80,000 clones, with 60% to 85% occurring only once. The sequencing input was peripheral blood. The receptor set was obtained from a woman aged 80 or over with active or convalescent COVID-19.

This chain links TRBV7-7 with TRBJ1-5, with D uncertain. The ends were cut back, 3 bases at V and 8 bases at J, with 11 bases in the middle. This CDR3 spans 13 amino acids. From germline, CDR1 is SSHAT and CDR2 FNYEAQ (reference sequence). Written as DNA, the CDR3 is TGTGCCAGCAGCTTGGAGATCGGGGAGCCCCAGCATTTT. This gives the protein CASSLEIGEPQHF.

The gene calls are TRBV4-2 and TRBJ2-7, with 8 bases fitting TRBD2. CDR3 length: 16 residues. In germline, CDR1 is LGHNA, CDR2 YNFKEQ. V gave up 2 bases and J gave up 1 base; unmatched junction bases: 7. The CDR3 region is CASSQQASGSSYEQYF. CDR3 coding DNA: TGTGCCAGCAGCCAACAAGCTAGCGGGTCTTCCTACGAGCAGTACTTC.

The V and J genes are TRBV9 and TRBJ2-1; weak D call: TRBD2 (5 bases). This CDR3 has 15 amino acids. V was pared by 2 bases and J by 3 bases, with 12 bases between. In germline, CDR1 is SGDLS, CDR2 YYNGEE. The DNA for the CDR3 is TGTGCCAGCAGCGTGGCGGGCCTGAACTACAATGAGCAGTTCTTC. Encoded protein: CASSVAGLNYNEQFF.

This clone was seen a few times. V is TRBV13 and J is TRBJ2-7, with D unclear. The germline CDR1 and CDR2 sequences are PRHDT and FYEKMQ (reference sequence). Between the trimmed V and J ends, which lost 3 bases and 5 bases, there was a span of 5 bases. This CDR3 has 11 amino acids. The CDR3 region is CASSFSHEQYF. The CDR3 region has the DNA TGTGCCAGCAGCTTTAGCCACGAGCAGTACTTC. The full variable domain, its missing parts supplied by reference TRBV13 and TRBJ2-7, is AAGVIQSPRHLIKEKRETATLKCYPIPRHDTVYWYQQGPGQDPQFLISFYEKMQSDKGSIPDRFSAQQFSDYHSELNMSSLELGDSALYFCASSFSHEQYFGPGTRLTVT.

V gene TRBV7-6 combines with J gene TRBJ1-3, with 7 bases matching TRBD1. CDR1 and CDR2 (germline): SGHVS, FNYEAQ. The CDR3 is made up of 16 amino acids. The V and J ends lost 5 bases and 0 bases, in that order; junction bases with no gene match: 7. DNA for the CDR3: TGTGCCAGCAGCCCACGGACAGGAAGCTCTGGAAACACCATATATTTT. This sequence encodes CASSPRTGSSGNTIYF.

The chain carries TRBV5-6 and TRBJ2-3, with TRBD2 identical over 10 bases. Trimming at V came to 3 bases and at J to 1 base, leaving 2 bases not matched to a gene. The length of the CDR3 is 15 residues. Per germline, CDR1 SGHDT and CDR2 YYEEEE. CDR3 residues: CASSSGLAGTDTQYF. In DNA form, the CDR3 reads TGTGCCAGCAGCTCTGGACTAGCGGGCACAGATACGCAGTATTTT.

The chain couples TRBV12-3 or TRBV12-4 to TRBJ1-5; a possible D gene is TRBD1 (5 bases). The V end lost 3 bases, the J end lost 9 bases, and 9 bases lay between the germline ends. CDR3 length equals 12 residues. The CDR3 region has the DNA TGTGCCAGCAGTTTGGAGCAGGGGCCCCAGCATTTT. Its protein product is CASSLEQGPQHF.

The count of this clone is one. The chain recombines TRBV6-6 with TRBJ2-7, with 7 nucleotides matching TRBD1. J gave up 6 bases and V 6 bases, and 5 bases lay outside the gene matches. Germline V gene data show CDR1 as MNHNY and CDR2 as SVGAGI (reference sequence). This CDR3 is 12 amino acids long. CDR3 nucleotide sequence: TGTGCCAGCAGCACGACAGGGACCGAGCAGTACTTC. Amino acid sequence: CASSTTGTEQYF.

This CDR3 is CASSLQGQYTEAFF. The CDR3 bases are TGTGCCAGCAGCTTACAAGGACAGTACACTGAAGCTTTCTTT. This chain connects TRBV7-2 to TRBJ1-1, with TRBD1 as a possible D gene (6 bases). The V gene's germline CDR1 is SGHTA and CDR2 FQGNSA. The V gene lost 2 bases and the J gene lost 3 bases, with 10 bases spanning the gap. This CDR3 contains 14 residues.

CDR3 protein: CASSLEQGTYTF. The CDR3, as DNA: TGTGCCAGCAGCTTGGAACAGGGTACCTACACCTTC. The chain uses TRBV7-9 and TRBJ1-2, with a weak D call TRBD1 (6 bases). V was clipped by 3 bases and J by 10 bases, with 12 bases between them. The CDR3 runs to 12 residues. Germline CDR1 SEHNR, CDR2 FQNEAQ (reference sequence).

The count of this clone is one. One junction end disagrees with the germline gene, perhaps due to a read error. V usage is TRBV5-1 and J usage is TRBJ2-1; D not resolved. Germline CDR1 is SGHRS and CDR2 is YFSETQ. The CDR3 spans 13 residues. CDR3 residues: CASSSRQVDEQFF. The DNA of the CDR3 is TGTGCCAGCAGTTCTCGGCAGGTGGATGAGCAGTTCTTC.

The chain recombines TRBV11-2 with TRBJ2-7; 8 positions agree with TRBD1. Trimming at V came to 5 bases and at J to 6 bases, leaving 9 bases not matched to a gene. Germline loops: CDR1 SGHAT, CDR2 FQNNGV. The CDR3 spans 14 residues. The CDR3 DNA sequence: TGTGCCAGCAGCCCGGACAGGGCCAGCGGCGAGCAGTACTTC. Amino acid sequence: CASSPDRASGEQYF.

V usage is TRBV11-2 and J usage is TRBJ2-2; no clear D. The length of the CDR3 is 12 residues. CDR1 and CDR2 (germline): SGHAT, FQNNGV. Trimming stripped 5 bases from V and 8 bases from J, with 9 bases between. The chain's CDR3 is CASSLSLGELFF. The CDR3 region has the DNA TGTGCCAGCAGCCTCTCGTTGGGGGAGCTGTTTTTT.

The rearrangement joins TRBV4-2 to TRBJ2-7; maybe TRBD1 (5 bases). With 0 bases removed from V and 0 bases from J, the gap between germline ends came to 9 bases. Germline CDR1 LGHNA, CDR2 YNFKEQ. The CDR3 is 15 amino acids. The CDR3 bases are TGTGCCAGCAGCCAAGAAGCAGGGAACTCCTACGAGCAGTACTTC. This translates into CASSQEAGNSYEQYF.

This clone came up a few times. The V gene is TRBV6-6, the J gene TRBJ2-3; 7 bases line up with TRBD2. V shed 11 bases and J 1 base; nucleotides not matched to a gene: 12. The CDR3 sequence is 15 residues long. Germline assignment: CDR1 MNHNY and CDR2 SVGAGI (reference sequence). CDR3 sequence: CAGSAAGSGTDTQYF. CDR3 coding DNA: TGTGCCGGGTCAGCAGCGGGATCTGGCACAGATACGCAGTATTTT.

This clone was seen only a few times. At one of its ends the junction is not consistent with the germline gene, which may arise from a read error. The chain has TRBV7-2 and TRBJ2-1; 8 nucleotides match TRBD2. The CDR3 totals 13 residues. CDR1 SGHTA and CDR2 FQGNSA come from the germline V gene. The CDR3 sequence: CASSLDGGGLVIF. CDR3 nucleotide sequence: TGTGCCAGCAGCTTAGACGGTGGGGGACTAGTGATCTTC.

This chain joins TRBV30 and TRBJ1-5; 9 bases map to TRBD1. V was clipped by 3 bases and J by 4 bases; unmatched bases: 4. The V gene's germline CDR1 is GTSNPN and CDR2 SVGIG (reference sequence). The CDR3 spans 14 residues. CDR3 sequence reads: CAWSAGTGNQPQHF. As DNA, the CDR3 is TGTGCCTGGAGCGCCGGGACAGGGAATCAGCCCCAGCATTTT.

This clone was detected once. This rearrangement joins TRBV11-2 to TRBJ2-7; perhaps TRBD2 as D (6 bases). V dropped 5 bases and J dropped 4 bases, with 9 bases sitting between them. The germline V gene has CDR1 SGHAT and CDR2 FQNNGV. The CDR3 consists of 12 residues. CDR3 region: CASSAGLYEQYF. The CDR3, as DNA: TGTGCCAGCAGCGCGGGACTTTACGAGCAGTACTTC.